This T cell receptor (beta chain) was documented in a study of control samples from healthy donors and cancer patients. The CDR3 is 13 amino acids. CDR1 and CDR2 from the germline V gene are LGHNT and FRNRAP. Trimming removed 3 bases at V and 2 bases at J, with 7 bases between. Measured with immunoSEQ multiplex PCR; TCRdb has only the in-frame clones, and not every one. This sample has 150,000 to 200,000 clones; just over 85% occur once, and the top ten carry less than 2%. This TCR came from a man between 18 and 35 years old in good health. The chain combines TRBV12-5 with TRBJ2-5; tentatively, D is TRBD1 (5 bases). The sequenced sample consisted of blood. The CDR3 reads CASGLGVQETQYF. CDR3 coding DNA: TGTGCTAGTGGTTTAGGGGTACAAGAGACCCAGTACTTC.